This TCR beta chain comes out of a study of blood T cell repertoires in COVID-19 (dated by TCRdb to the early 2020s). Some background on the complete study: The collaborator samples originated in the United States, Italy and Spain and spanned the acute and convalescent phases of COVID-19. Samples came from the ongoing ImmuneRACE study (first 160 participants) plus 1,254 subjects from 6 global collaborators. The prospective study material was composed of cDNA or gDNA derived from T cells, B-cell-depleted T cells, or PBMCs. Subjects who had been exposed to COVID-19, were actively infected with it, or had recovered from it provided the deeply sampled blood TCRbeta repertoires that made up the dataset. Where available, HLA class I and class II types were obtained from metadata supplied by the sample provider rather than from assay-based typing. The sample metadata nearly always contained a de-identified subject ID, COVID-19 status, age in years and sex. A freely available public database, intended as a resource for researchers studying the immune response to SARS-CoV-2, is where the repertoires were released.

Clipping removes 5 bases from V and 5 bases from J, with 11 as the unmatched junction base count. CDR1 and CDR2 are read off the germline V gene as SGHVS and FNYEAQ. The CDR3 spans 15 residues, from the cysteine through the phenylalanine. Kept here is only the CDR3 DNA, which spans 45 bases and is read in frame from base 1. With respect to this clone: Its antigen is still unknown. One base away there is no much larger clone; base qualities are not given.

Each collaborating institution followed its own protocols to collect whole blood in K2EDTA tubes. For TCRbeta analysis, collaborator samples were shipped as frozen whole blood, as isolated PBMCs, or as DNA extracted from either sample type. Study-wide findings and limitations: The quantity of clinical and demographic metadata differed by source and by participant and was supplied without curation.

TCRbeta CDR3 regions were amplified from genomic DNA by means of the immunoSEQ Assay, a bias-controlled multiplex PCR. On the authors' methods: Nucleated cell counts per sample were estimated from amplification of reference gene primers within the assay. To quantify the absolute abundance of each unique TCRbeta CDR3 rearrangement, sequence reads were collapsed and filtered. For each sample, productive Simpson clonality was calculated as the square root of Simpson's diversity index across productive rearrangements. The table comes from immuneACCESS by way of TCRdb, which keeps in-frame sequences with V and J called. Part of the clones is missing from these tables; in studies checked, under half for an unresolved V gene and the rest for unknown reasons. Clone size and V and J calls were adopted from that table, with D and trimming inferred from the DNA. The sample profile shows over 250,000 clones; 89% of them were found once. The biggest ten clones account for 2% to 2.5% of the sample.

The sequencing input was peripheral blood. This TCR was sampled from a man aged 45-65 years with acute or convalescent COVID-19. Here the chain combines TRBV7-6 and TRBJ2-5; a stretch of 7 junction bases matches TRBD1. The nucleotides read TGTGCCAGCAGCCTTCACAGGGGCCCCGGGGAGACCCAGTACTTC. Its translation reads: CASSLHRGPGETQYF.